Listed below are T cell receptor beta chains from one sample, sequenced in a study of T cell responses to AZD1222 COVID-19 vaccine. The assay was immunoSEQ multiplex PCR, and TCRdb's table has in-frame clones only and misses some. The sample records 100,000 or so clones, around nine tenths being singletons. Sequencing was performed on peripheral blood, taken 28 days after the second AZD1222 dose. Receptors were obtained from an adult who received the AZD1222 COVID-19 vaccine. Each CDR3 is given with its conserved first and last residue. D genes are given only for firm matches. Only part of the rows carry a size: once, few, many, or a class if the clone is expanded.

>-|-|TRBJ1-3|TRBV15
TGTGCCACCAGCAGAGATCAATCGGGAGGAAACACCATATATTTT
CATSRDQSGGNTIYF
>TRBD2|-|TRBJ2-2|TRBV6-1
TGTGCCAGCAGTGCCTTAGCGGGGGGTGGGGGCACCGGGGAGCTGTTTTTT
CASSALAGGGGTGELFF
>TRBD1|-|TRBJ2-1|TRBV18
TGTGCCAGCTCACCGACAGGGGGGGGTCCCGGCAATGAGCAGTTCTTC
CASSPTGGGPGNEQFF
>-|-|TRBJ1-2|TRBV29-1
TGCAGCGTTGACGGGGGAGAGGGGGGCTACACCTTC
CSVDGGEGGYTF
>-|-|TRBJ1-5|TRBV6-1
TGTGCCAGCGCACAGGGTGCCCAGCCCCAGCATTTT
CASAQGAQPQHF
>-|-|TRBJ1-3|TRBV5-4
TGTGCCAGCAGCTTCGGACAGTTCCCCTTCAGCTCTGGAAACACCATATATTTT
CASSFGQFPFSSGNTIYF
>TRBD1|once|TRBJ1-4|TRBV9
TGTGCCAGCAGCGCCGACGGGACAGGGAAGGTAGTGCTGTTTTTT
CASSADGTGKVVLFF
>TRBD1|-|TRBJ2-5|TRBV4-1
TGCGCCAGCAGCCTGAGGACAGGGCTTCAAGAGACCCAGTACTTC
CASSLRTGLQETQYF
>TRBD1|-|TRBJ1-2|TRBV2
TGTGCCAGCGAGGGACAGCCTTCTAACTATGGCTACACCTTC
CASEGQPSNYGYTF
>-|-|TRBJ2-1|TRBV27
TGTGCCAGCGGTCGAGAGTACAATGAGCAGTTCTTC
CASGREYNEQFF
>-|-|TRBJ2-1|TRBV6-2/TRBV6-3
TGTGCCAGCAGTTATGGGGGAACGTACAATGAGCAGTTCTTC
CASSYGGTYNEQFF
>TRBD2|-|TRBJ2-5|TRBV7-9
TGTGCCAGCAGCTTAGCGACTAGCGGGGGCCGAGAGACCCAGTACTTC
CASSLATSGGRETQYF
>-|-|TRBJ1-5|TRBV7-8
TGTGCCAGCAGCTTAAATGGGGCAGTTAGCAATCAGCCCCAGCATTTT
CASSLNGAVSNQPQHF
>-|-|TRBJ1-1|TRBV15
TGTGCCACCAGCAGAGATCGGGCAGCAACCAAGAACACTGAAGCTTTCTTT
CATSRDRAATKNTEAFF
>-|-|TRBJ1-1|TRBV3-1/TRBV3-2
TGTGCCAGCAGCCAAGTTTCCGGAGACACTGAAGCTTTCTTT
CASSQVSGDTEAFF
>-|-|TRBJ1-1|TRBV7-8
TGTGCCAGCAGCTTAGACAGCGAGAACACTGAAGCTTTCTTT
CASSLDSENTEAFF
>-|-|TRBJ1-5|TRBV5-8
TGTGCCAGCAGCGCCGGGAACTATCAGCCCCAGCATTTT
CASSAGNYQPQHF
>TRBD1|-|TRBJ1-6|TRBV5-4
TGTGCCAGCTCTTCAGGGGGAAGCTCCTATAATTCACCCCTCCACTTT
CASSSGGSSYNSPLHF
>-|-|TRBJ2-1|TRBV3-1/TRBV3-2
TGTGCCAGCAGCCCCAGCAGACCTACCTACAATGAGCAGTTCTTC
CASSPSRPTYNEQFF
>-|-|TRBJ1-1|TRBV20-1
TGCAGTGCTAGTGAGGATAGGGGGTCCACATTTAGTCGTGAAGCTTTCTTT
CSASEDRGSTFSREAFF
>-|few|TRBJ2-3|TRBV5-6
TGTGCCAGCAGCGCCAATACCGCTAGCACAGATACGCAGTATTTT
CASSANTASTDTQYF
>-|-|TRBJ2-5|TRBV10-3
TGTGCCATCAGTGGGGGGCAGGGCCTTCAAGAGACCCAGTACTTC
CAISGGQGLQETQYF
>-|-|TRBJ1-6|TRBV6-5
TGTGCCAGCAGCGGTCGAGCGGCGAATTCACCCCTCCACTTT
CASSGRAANSPLHF
>-|few|TRBJ1-2|TRBV19
TGTGCCAGTAGTACCTCAGGGCTTCCTACTAACTATGGCTACACCTTC
CASSTSGLPTNYGYTF
>-|-|TRBJ1-4|TRBV24-1
TGTGCCACCAGCCCGGGGACAACTAATGAAAAACTGTTTTTT
CATSPGTTNEKLFF
>TRBD1|once|TRBJ1-1|TRBV30
TGTGCCTGGAGTACAGGGGTGGGGACTGAAGCTTTCTTT
CAWSTGVGTEAFF
>-|-|TRBJ2-3|TRBV28
TGTGCCAGCCGGAAGTTAGATTCGCAGTATTTT
CASRKLDSQYF
>-|-|TRBJ1-3|TRBV4-3
TGCGCCAGCAGCCAAGACGGATCCTCTGGAAACACCATATATTTT
CASSQDGSSGNTIYF
>-|-|TRBJ2-2|TRBV9
TGTGCCAGCAGCGCACGGCACACCGGGGAGCTGTTTTTT
CASSARHTGELFF
>-|-|TRBJ1-5|TRBV28
TGTGCAGGCCGGGCGCCAAATCAGCCCCAGCATTTT
CAGRAPNQPQHF
>-|-|TRBJ1-1|TRBV12-3/TRBV12-4
TGTGCCAGCAGTTCTGACAAAACCACTGAAGCTTTCTTT
CASSSDKTTEAFF
>-|-|TRBJ2-1|TRBV11-3
TGTGCCAGCAGCTTAGATCGGGGCGGGGCAAGATACAATGAGCAGTTCTTC
CASSLDRGGARYNEQFF
>-|once|TRBJ1-4|TRBV19
TGTGCCAGTATCGGCAGGGGAAGAGTAAATGAAAAACTGTTTTTT
CASIGRGRVNEKLFF
>-|-|TRBJ1-6|TRBV6-5
TGTGCCAGCAGTCTGGCAGGGGCCTTCTATTCACCCCTCCACTTT
CASSLAGAFYSPLHF
>TRBD2|-|TRBJ2-3|TRBV11-3
TGTGCCAGCAGCCCGGGGGGTTTTGGCGCGGGGGTCACAGATACGCAGTATTTT
CASSPGGFGAGVTDTQYF
>-|-|TRBJ2-3|TRBV6-5
TGTGCCAGCATCAAAGACAGGTCGTGGGATACGCAGTATTTT
CASIKDRSWDTQYF
>-|-|TRBJ1-2|TRBV6-1
TGTGCCAGCAGACGCAGGTTGTATGGCTACACCTTC
CASRRRLYGYTF
>-|-|TRBJ2-3|TRBV6-1
TGTGCCAGCAGTGAGGTGGTAAGCACAGATACGCAGTATTTT
CASSEVVSTDTQYF
>-|-|TRBJ1-2|TRBV7-2
TGTGCCAGCAGCCCCTCTGGGGGGAGCTACACCTTC
CASSPSGGSYTF
>-|-|TRBJ2-6|TRBV7-6
TGTGCCAGCAGCCCCCTCGAGAGTGGGGCCAACGTCCTGACTTTC
CASSPLESGANVLTF
>-|-|TRBJ2-2|TRBV19
TGTGCCAGTAGTCCCTCGGGTAGTTACCCCGGGGAGCTGTTTTTT
CASSPSGSYPGELFF
>TRBD1|once|TRBJ1-2|TRBV30
TGTGCCTGGAGTGCAGGGGGGGGCTTGTCGGGCTACACCTTC
CAWSAGGGLSGYTF
>-|-|TRBJ1-2|TRBV7-2
TGTGCCAGCAGCTTAGACGCGGGGGTGCAAGGCTACACCTTC
CASSLDAGVQGYTF
>-|once|TRBJ2-7|TRBV19
TGTGCCAGTAGTATGCAGGAAAACTCCTACGAGCAGTACTTC
CASSMQENSYEQYF
>TRBD1|-|TRBJ1-1|TRBV3-1/TRBV3-2
TGTGCCAGCAGCCAAGTGGACAGGGGGACTGAAACTTTCTTT
CASSQVDRGTETFF
>-|-|TRBJ1-1|TRBV5-6
TGTGCCAGCAGCTTCCTGGGCGGGGGCACTGAAGCTTTCTTT
CASSFLGGGTEAFF
>TRBD1|-|TRBJ1-2|TRBV28
TGTGCCAGCAGTTTAAGGGAGACAGGGACGAACTATGGCTACACCTTC
CASSLRETGTNYGYTF
>-|-|TRBJ1-5|TRBV19
TGTGCCAGTACCCGAAGCTGGGGGAGCAATCAGCCCCAGCATTTT
CASTRSWGSNQPQHF
>-|-|TRBJ2-5|TRBV18
TGTGCCAGCTCACCATCGGGGCAAGAGACCCAGTACTTC
CASSPSGQETQYF
>-|-|TRBJ1-1|TRBV9
TGTGCCAGCAGCGTAGCTCCCGGTAAGGGGAGCGGGAAGGACACTGAAGCTTTCTTT
CASSVAPGKGSGKDTEAFF